This T cell receptor (beta chain) was retrieved from a study of T cell responses to AZD1222 COVID-19 vaccine. The V gene's germline CDR1 is SNHLY and CDR2 FYNNEI. Trimming stripped 3 bases from V and 4 bases from J, with 9 bases between. The CDR3 has 14 residues. On this clone itself: Its target is unknown.

The repertoire was sequenced with immunoSEQ multiplex PCR; TCRdb's copy has only in-frame clones and lacks some. Of under 150,000 clones detected, over 90% appear once; the ten largest clones hold approximately 0.85%. General study results and limits: Seropositivity was recorded at baseline in only six AZD1222 recipients.

The chain couples TRBV2 to TRBJ2-2; D uncertain. This clonotype was obtained from an adult in good health. The starting material was peripheral blood, obtained on day 0 of AZD1222 vaccination. The CDR3 sequence: CASSDGQVTGELFF. DNA of the CDR3: TGTGCCAGCAGTGATGGGCAGGTCACCGGGGAGCTGTTTTTT.